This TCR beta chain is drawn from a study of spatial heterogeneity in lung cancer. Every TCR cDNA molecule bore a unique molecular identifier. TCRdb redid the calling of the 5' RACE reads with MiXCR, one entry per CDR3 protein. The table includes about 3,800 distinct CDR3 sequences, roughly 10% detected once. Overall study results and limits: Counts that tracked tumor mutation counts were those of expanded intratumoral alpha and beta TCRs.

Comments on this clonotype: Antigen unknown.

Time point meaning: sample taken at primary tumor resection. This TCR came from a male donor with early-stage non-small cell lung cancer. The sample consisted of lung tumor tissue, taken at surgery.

This chain's CDR3 is CASSRQGYEQFF. CDR3 nucleotide sequence: TGTGCCAGCAGCCGACAGGGCTATGAGCAGTTCTTC. The chain uses TRBV14 and TRBJ2-1; 7 nucleotides align to TRBD1. The CDR3 extends over 12 amino acids. CDR1 and CDR2 from the germline V gene are SGHDN and FVKESK. Trimming took 4 bases from V and 8 from J; bases not matched to a gene: 2.